Below are 8 T cell receptor beta chains sequenced from a single sample in a study of tumor-infiltrating lymphocytes in primary liver carcinoma. Unsorted bulk tissue, about 19-31 mg of it, served as the source for co-extraction of RNA and DNA. A primer in the constant region served to generate TCR beta cDNA from 500 ng of total RNA. Three nested multiplex PCR rounds, a slightly modified ARM-PCR method, built the TCR beta libraries. The first two PCR rounds, approximately 10 cycles each, used TRBV1-TRBV30 forward primers and a C-beta reverse primer. TCRdb re-analysed the multiplex PCR reads in MiXCR, keeping a single row per CDR3 protein. The table includes 90,000 to 100,000 distinct CDR3 sequences, around two thirds detected once. What was sequenced was liver tumor tissue from sampling region 5. Noted subset: tumor region T5, tumor centre. The receptors come from an older woman with primary liver carcinoma and hepatitis B virus infection.

This clonotype was observed once. Lacking the conserved final phenylalanine or tryptophan, this CDR3 likely reflects a read error. The DNA is left out, because the CDR3 cannot be placed on it with certainty; the CDR3 is given as TCRdb lists it. The J gene is TRBJ2-2, the V gene TRBV11-2; TRBD1 is the table's D call and was not checked against the DNA. The CDR3 has 15 amino acids, counting both end residues. The germline gives CDR1 SGHAT, CDR2 FQNNGV. The CDR3 here is CASSPPQGQTGELYL.

On this clonotype itself: A read error may account for a junction end that differs from germline. The chain carries TRBV4-2 and TRBJ1-1; D gene uncertain. The germline CDR1 and CDR2 sequences are LGHNA and YNFKEQ. The CDR3 is 13 residues long. The CDR3 sequence: CASSQYENTEAIF. CDR3 in DNA: TGTGCCAGCAGCCAATATGAGAACACTGAAGCTATCTTT.

The count of this clonotype is one. One end of the junction is discordant with germline, which a read error may explain. The chain uses TRBV11-2 and TRBJ1-3; 9 positions agree with TRBD1. Per the germline V gene, CDR1 is SGHAT and CDR2 is FQNNGV. The CDR3 totals 19 residues. This chain's CDR3 is CASSSRPDRGAYSGDTIPF. The CDR3 coding sequence is TGTGCCAGCAGCTCACGCCCGGACAGGGGAGCGTACTCTGGAGACACCATACCTTTT.

With regard to this clonotype: Here the CDR3 omits its conserved ending phenylalanine or tryptophan, so a read error is the likely source. The limits of the CDR3 on the DNA are not certain, so only TCRdb's listed CDR3 is given. The V and J genes are TRBV29-1 and TRBJ1-1. The CDR3 comprises 12 residues, both ends counted. In germline, CDR1 is SQVTM, CDR2 ANQGSEA. The CDR3: CSAIGSRTEAFL.

This clonotype was observed a single time. Relative to the germline gene, one junction end is altered; a read error may explain this. The chain joins TRBV11-1 to TRBJ2-4; TRBD2 aligns across 9 bases. CDR1 and CDR2 from the germline V gene are SGHAT and FQDESV (reference sequence). The CDR3 totals 13 residues. CDR3 amino acids: CTSTPLAGNIEYF. The CDR3 nucleotides are TGTACCAGCACCCCGCTAGCGGGAAACATTGAGTACTTC.

Points on this clonotype: At one end the junction does not follow the germline gene, possibly because of a read error. The rearrangement links TRBV11-3 to TRBJ2-3; possible D gene TRBD2, 5 bases. This CDR3 region has 15 residues. Germline values: CDR1 SGHNT, CDR2 YENEEA. The CDR3 DNA follows: TGTGCCGGCAGCTTATTCCAGAGGGAAGCTGGTACGCAGTATTTC. Translating it yields CAGSLFQREAGTQYF.

Concerning this clonotype itself: Germline and junction disagree at one end, which may indicate a read error. The V gene is TRBV11-2, the J gene TRBJ2-1; D perhaps matches TRBD2 (7 bases). The CDR3 extends over 16 amino acids. Germline lookup yields CDR1 SGHAT and CDR2 FQNNGV. CDR3 in amino acids: CVSSLGGGQLWNEQFF. CDR3 in DNA: TGTGTCAGCAGCTTAGGGGGGGGTCAGCTGTGGAATGAGCAGTTCTTC. Based on the CDR3 plus reference TRBV11-2 and TRBJ2-1, the full variable domain is EAGVAQSPRYKIIEKRQSVAFWCNPISGHATLYWYQQILGQGPKLLIQFQNNGVVDDSQLPKDRFSAERLKGVDSTLKIQPAKLEDSAVYLCVSSLGGGQLWNEQFFGPGTRLTVL.

This clonotype was observed many times. The chain is built from TRBV12-5 and TRBJ2-2, with 10 bases aligning to TRBD1. Germline V gene lookup returns CDR1 LGHNT and CDR2 FRNRAP. Germline trimming cut 3 bases from V and 7 bases from J; bases unmatched to any gene: 8. The CDR3 spans 16 residues. In DNA, the CDR3 is TGTGCTAGTGGTTTCCTTACCGGGACAGGGGTCGGGGAGCTGTTTTTT. Translation gives CASGFLTGTGVGELFF.